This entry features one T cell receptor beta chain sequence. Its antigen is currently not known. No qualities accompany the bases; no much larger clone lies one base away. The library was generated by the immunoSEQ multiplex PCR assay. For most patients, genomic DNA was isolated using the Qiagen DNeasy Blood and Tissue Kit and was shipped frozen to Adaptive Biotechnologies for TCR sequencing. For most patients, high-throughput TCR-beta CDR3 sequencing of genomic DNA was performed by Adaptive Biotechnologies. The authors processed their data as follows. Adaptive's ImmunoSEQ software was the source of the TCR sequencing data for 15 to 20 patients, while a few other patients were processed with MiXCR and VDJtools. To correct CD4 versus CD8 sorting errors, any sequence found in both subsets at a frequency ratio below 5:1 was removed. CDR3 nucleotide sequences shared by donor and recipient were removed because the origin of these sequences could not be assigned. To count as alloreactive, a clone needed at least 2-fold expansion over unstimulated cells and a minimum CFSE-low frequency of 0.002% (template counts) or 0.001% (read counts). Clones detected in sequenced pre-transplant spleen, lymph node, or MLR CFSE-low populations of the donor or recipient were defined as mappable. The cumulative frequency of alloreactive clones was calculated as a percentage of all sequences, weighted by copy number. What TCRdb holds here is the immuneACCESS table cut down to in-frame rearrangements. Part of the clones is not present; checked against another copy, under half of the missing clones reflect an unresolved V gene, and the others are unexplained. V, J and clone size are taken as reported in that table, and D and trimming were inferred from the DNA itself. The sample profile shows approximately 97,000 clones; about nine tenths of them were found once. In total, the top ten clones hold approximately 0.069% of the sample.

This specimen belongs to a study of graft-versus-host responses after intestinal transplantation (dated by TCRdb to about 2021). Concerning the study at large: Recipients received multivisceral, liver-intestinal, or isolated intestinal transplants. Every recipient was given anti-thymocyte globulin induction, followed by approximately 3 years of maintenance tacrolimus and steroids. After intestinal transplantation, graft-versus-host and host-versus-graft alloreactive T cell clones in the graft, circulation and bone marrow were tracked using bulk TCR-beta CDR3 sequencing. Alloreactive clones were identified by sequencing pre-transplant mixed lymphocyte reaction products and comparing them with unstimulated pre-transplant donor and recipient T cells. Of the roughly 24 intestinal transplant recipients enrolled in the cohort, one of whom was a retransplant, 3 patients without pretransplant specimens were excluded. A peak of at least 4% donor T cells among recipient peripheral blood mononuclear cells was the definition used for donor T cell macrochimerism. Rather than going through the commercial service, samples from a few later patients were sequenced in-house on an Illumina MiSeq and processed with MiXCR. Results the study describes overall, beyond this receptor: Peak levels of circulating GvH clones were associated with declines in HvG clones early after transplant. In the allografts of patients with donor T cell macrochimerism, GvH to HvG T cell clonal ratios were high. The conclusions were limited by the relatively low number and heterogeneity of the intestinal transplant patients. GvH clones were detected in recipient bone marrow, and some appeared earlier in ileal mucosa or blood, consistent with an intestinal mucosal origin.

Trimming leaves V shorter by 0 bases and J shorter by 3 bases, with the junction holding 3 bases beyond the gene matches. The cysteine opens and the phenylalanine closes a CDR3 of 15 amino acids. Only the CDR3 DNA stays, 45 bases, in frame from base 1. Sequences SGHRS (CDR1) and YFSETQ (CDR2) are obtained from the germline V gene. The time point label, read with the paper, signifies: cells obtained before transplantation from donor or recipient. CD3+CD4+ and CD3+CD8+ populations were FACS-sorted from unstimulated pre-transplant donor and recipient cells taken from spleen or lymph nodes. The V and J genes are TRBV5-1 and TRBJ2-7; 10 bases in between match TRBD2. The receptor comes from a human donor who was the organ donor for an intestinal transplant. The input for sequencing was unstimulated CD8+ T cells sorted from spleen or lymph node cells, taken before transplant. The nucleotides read TGCGCCAGCAGCTTGGCCCTAGCGGGAGTCTACGAGCAGTACTTC. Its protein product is CASSLALAGVYEQYF.